This TCR beta chain was captured in a study of shared clonotypes between healthy human individuals (dated by TCRdb to the early 2020s). Turning to the overall study: Two women and a few men aged 18 to 49 years were included in the cohort. Different laboratories and diverse techniques were used to prepare libraries and sequence TCR repertoires, to increase sequencing depth and limit assay-specific biases. Between about 0.8 and 9 billion PBMCs per donor were obtained by leukapheresis. The study deeply sequenced blood TCR repertoires of about five healthy adults to estimate repertoire size and the extent of clonotype sharing between individuals.

The paper's findings and limits, for the study overall: Based on pairwise subsampling, the degree of clonotype sharing among donors was expected to be affected by sequencing depth. Sampling was restricted to blood, and TCR repertoires in tissues likely differ from the TCR repertoires found in blood. The small number of donors limited the genetic and exposure-history diversity represented.

Using the deep immunoSEQ assay, multiplex PCR amplified TCR CDR3 regions from genomic DNA. Extracted genomic DNA from each cell subset was distributed evenly across all wells of several immunoSEQ 96-well plates, and each plate was treated as a replicate. For unsorted PBMC, 300 ng of genomic DNA, equivalent to approximately 30,000 T cell genomes, went into each replicate PCR. Unsorted PBMC genomic DNA was sequenced across ten immunoSEQ deep assay plates. Purified libraries were quantified with a Qubit 3.0 fluorometer, sized on a Bioanalyzer 2100, and re-quantified with the KAPA Library Quantification kit. Every immunoSEQ 96-well plate was sequenced on a separate single-read 150-cycle Illumina NextSeq 550 flow cell. Per the original workflow: Because only junctional sequences without quality scores were contained in the immunoSEQ output, filtering matching that applied to full-length reads could not be performed. To assign V/J genes and CDR3, sequences were annotated using PyIR, a Python wrapper for IgBLAST v1.9, with IMGT germline references. Reads were removed for weak V/J assignments (E-value above 1e-6), missing CDR3, stop codons, out-of-frame junctions, or ambiguous translated residues. V3J clonotypes were defined by identical inferred V gene, J gene, and CDR3 amino acid sequence. The percentage overlap between two repertoires was calculated by dividing the number of shared unique clonotypes by the size of the smaller repertoire. Repertoire richness was assessed with RTK rarefaction, the Chao1 estimator, and Recon v2.1 estimates of unobserved clonotypes. TCRdb's version of the immuneACCESS table is confined to in-frame rearrangements and falls short of the full clone set. An unresolved V gene accounts for under half of the shortfall where checked; the remainder is of unknown origin. D and trimming were read from the DNA, whereas the V and J calls and clone size are those reported in that table. Recorded for this sample are about 490,000 clones; 81% of them occurred a single time. Jointly, the top ten make up roughly 12% of the sample.

In the germline V gene, CDR1 corresponds to MNHNS and CDR2 to SASEGT. The CDR3 spans 13 residues, from the cysteine through the phenylalanine. Only the CDR3 part of the read is kept: 39 bases, read in frame from the first base. Donors were healthy HIV-negative adults with no recently reported acute infections or vaccinations. Only Caucasian adults living in Nashville, Tennessee, USA were represented among the donors. For unsorted samples, tens of millions of PBMCs were counted, and genomic DNA was extracted using the QIAamp DNA Blood Mini kit. Blood was collected by leukapheresis, and PBMCs were isolated by Ficoll-Histopaque density gradient centrifugation and then cryopreserved in liquid nitrogen vapor phase. This clone has more than one count but fewer than ten. This receptor's antigen is unknown. The likely explanation is a read error, given a far larger clone one base away. Other DNA variants within this sample encode the same CDR3.

Recombination linked TRBV6-1 to TRBJ1-1; a confident D gene designation cannot be given. The sequencing sample was made of PBMCs. The source is a woman aged 40 to 50 in good health. Some clones in this sample may be carry-over from other donors' samples. CDR3 reads: CASSEGENTEAFF. The DNA sequence is as follows: TGTGCAAGCAGTGAAGGTGAGAACACTGAAGCTTTCTTT.